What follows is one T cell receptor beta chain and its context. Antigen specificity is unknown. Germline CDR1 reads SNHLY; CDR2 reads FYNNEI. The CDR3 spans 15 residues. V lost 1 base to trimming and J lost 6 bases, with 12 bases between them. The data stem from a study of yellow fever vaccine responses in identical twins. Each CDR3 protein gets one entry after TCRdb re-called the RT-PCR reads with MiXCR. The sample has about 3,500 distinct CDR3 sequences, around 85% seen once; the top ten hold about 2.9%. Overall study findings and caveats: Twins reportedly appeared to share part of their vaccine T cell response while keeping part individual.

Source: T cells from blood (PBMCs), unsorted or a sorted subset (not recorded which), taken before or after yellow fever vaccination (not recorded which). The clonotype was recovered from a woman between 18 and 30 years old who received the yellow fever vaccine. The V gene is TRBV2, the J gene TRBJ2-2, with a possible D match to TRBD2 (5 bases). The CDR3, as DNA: TGTGCCAGCAGTGAAGTGAGACTAAGTCCCGGGGAGCTGTTTTTT. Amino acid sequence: CASSEVRLSPGELFF.